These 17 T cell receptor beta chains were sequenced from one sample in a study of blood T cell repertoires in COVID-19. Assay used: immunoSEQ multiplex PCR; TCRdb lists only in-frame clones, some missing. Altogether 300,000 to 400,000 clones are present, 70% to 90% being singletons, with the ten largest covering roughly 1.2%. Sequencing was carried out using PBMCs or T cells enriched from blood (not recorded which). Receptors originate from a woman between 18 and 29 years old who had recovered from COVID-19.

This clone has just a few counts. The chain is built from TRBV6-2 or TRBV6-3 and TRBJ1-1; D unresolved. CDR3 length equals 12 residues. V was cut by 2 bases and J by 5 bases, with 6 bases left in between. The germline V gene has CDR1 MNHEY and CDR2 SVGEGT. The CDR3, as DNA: TGTGCCAGCAGTTACGTACGGACTGAAGCTTTCTTT. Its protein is CASSYVRTEAFF.

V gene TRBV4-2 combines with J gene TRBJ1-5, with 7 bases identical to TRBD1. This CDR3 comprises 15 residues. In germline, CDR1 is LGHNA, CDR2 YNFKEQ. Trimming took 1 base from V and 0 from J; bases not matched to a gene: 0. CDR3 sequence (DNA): TGTGCCAGCAGCCAAGGGACAGGTAGCAATCAGCCCCAGCATTTT. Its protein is CASSQGTGSNQPQHF.

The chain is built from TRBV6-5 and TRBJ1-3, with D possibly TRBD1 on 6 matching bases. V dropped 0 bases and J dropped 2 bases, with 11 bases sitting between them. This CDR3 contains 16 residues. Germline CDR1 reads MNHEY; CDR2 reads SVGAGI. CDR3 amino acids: CASSYSRQVPGNTIYF. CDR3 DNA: TGTGCCAGCAGTTACTCCCGACAGGTTCCTGGAAACACCATATATTTT.

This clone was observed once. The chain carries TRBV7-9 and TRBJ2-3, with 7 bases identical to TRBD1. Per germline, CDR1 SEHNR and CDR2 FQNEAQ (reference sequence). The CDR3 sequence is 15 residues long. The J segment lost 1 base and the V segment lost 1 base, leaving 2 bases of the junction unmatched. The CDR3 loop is CASSLGQGGTDTQYF. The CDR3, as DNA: TGTGCCAGCAGCTTAGGACAGGGAGGCACAGATACGCAGTATTTT.

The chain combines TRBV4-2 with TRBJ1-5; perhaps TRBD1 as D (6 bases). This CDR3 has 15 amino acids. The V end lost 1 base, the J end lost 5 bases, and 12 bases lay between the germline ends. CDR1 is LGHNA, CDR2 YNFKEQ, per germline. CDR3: CASSQGGQVDQPQHF. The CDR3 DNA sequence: TGTGCCAGCAGCCAAGGGGGGCAGGTGGATCAGCCCCAGCATTTT.

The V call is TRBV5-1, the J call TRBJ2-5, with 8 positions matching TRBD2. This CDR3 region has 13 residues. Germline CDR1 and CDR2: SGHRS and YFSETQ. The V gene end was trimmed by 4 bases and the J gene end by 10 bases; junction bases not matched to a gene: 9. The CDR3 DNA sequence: TGCGCCAGCAGCCTACACCGGGAGGGTGGCCAGTACTTC. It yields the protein CASSLHREGGQYF.

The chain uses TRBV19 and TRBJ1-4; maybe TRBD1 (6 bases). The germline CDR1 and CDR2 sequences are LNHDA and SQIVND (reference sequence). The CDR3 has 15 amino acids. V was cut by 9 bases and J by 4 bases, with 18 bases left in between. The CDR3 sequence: CARMFRGAGNEKLFF. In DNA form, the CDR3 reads TGTGCCAGGATGTTCCGGGGGGCAGGTAATGAAAAACTGTTTTTT.

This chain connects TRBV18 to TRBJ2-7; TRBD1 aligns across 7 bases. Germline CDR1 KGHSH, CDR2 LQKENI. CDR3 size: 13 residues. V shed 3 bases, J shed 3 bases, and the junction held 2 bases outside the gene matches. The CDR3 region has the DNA TGTGCCAGCTCACCGGGGACAGTCTACGAGCAGTACTTC. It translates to CASSPGTVYEQYF.

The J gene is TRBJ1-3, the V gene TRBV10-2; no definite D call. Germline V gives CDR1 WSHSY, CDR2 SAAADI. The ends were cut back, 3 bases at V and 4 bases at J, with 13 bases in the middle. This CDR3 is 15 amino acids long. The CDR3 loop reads CASSDRSSVGNTIYF. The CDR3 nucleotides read TGCGCCAGCAGTGATCGGAGCTCTGTCGGAAACACCATATATTTT.

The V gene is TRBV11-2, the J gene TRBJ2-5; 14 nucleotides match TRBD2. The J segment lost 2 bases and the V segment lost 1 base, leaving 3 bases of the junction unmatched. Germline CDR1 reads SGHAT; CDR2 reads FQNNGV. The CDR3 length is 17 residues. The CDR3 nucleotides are TGTGCCAGCAGCTTAGTCGGACTAGCGGGGGGACAAGAGACCCAGTACTTC. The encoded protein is CASSLVGLAGGQETQYF.

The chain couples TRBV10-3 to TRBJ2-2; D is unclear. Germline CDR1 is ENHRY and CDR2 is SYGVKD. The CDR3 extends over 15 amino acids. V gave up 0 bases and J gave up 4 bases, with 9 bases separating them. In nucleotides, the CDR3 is TGTGCCATCAGTGAGTCTACGGTAACCACCGGGGAGCTGTTTTTT. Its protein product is CAISESTVTTGELFF.

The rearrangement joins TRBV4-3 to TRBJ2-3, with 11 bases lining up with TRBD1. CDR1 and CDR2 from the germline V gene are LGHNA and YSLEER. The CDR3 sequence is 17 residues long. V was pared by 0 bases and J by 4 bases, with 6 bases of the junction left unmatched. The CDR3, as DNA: TGCGCCAGCAGCCAAGATCCGGGACAGGGGGGGGCAGATACGCAGTATTTT. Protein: CASSQDPGQGGADTQYF.

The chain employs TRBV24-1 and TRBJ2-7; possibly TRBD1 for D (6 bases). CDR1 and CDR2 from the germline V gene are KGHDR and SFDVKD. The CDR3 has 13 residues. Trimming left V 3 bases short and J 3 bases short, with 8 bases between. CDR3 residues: CATSDLQGYEQYF. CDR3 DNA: TGTGCCACCAGTGATCTACAGGGCTACGAGCAGTACTTC.

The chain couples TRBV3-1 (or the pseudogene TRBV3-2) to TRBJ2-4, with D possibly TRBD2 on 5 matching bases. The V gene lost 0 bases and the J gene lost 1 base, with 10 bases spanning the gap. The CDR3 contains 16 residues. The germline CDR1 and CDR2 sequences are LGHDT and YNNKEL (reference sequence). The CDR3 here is CASSQDLSGAKNIQYF. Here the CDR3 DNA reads TGTGCCAGCAGCCAAGATCTAAGCGGCGCCAAAAACATTCAGTACTTC.

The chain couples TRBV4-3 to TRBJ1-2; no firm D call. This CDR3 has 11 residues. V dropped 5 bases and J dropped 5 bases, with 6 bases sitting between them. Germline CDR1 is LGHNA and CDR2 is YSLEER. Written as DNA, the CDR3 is TGCGCCAGCAGCGGGCGATATGGCTACACCTTC. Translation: CASSGRYGYTF.

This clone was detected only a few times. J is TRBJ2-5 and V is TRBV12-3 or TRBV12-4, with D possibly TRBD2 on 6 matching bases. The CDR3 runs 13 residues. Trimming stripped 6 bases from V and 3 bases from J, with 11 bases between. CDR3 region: CASSMGGEETQYF. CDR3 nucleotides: TGTGCCAGCAGCATGGGGGGTGAAGAGACCCAGTACTTC.

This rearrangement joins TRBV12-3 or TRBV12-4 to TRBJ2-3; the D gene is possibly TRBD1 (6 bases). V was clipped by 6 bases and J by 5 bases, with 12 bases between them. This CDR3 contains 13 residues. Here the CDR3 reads CASSPLQGDTQYF. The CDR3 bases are TGTGCCAGCAGCCCTCTACAGGGAGATACGCAGTATTTT.